This entry lists 7 T cell receptor beta chains sequenced from one sample in a study of cytomegalovirus exposure and HLA in healthy donors (dated by TCRdb to the late 2010s). Receptors were amplified or captured by the immunoSEQ multiplex PCR assay. The multiplex PCR relied on a mix of 60 forward primers for TCR Vbeta segments and 13 reverse primers for TCR Jbeta segments. The table comes from immuneACCESS by way of TCRdb, which keeps in-frame sequences with V and J called. Part of the clones is missing from these tables; in studies checked, under half for an unresolved V gene and the rest for unknown reasons. Present in this sample are some 190,000 clones, about 89% of which were seen just once. The leading ten clones occupy 1.3% of the sample. Material for sequencing was PBMCs. The receptors here all came from a man aged 30-40 years in good health and CMV-seronegative.

The sample holds one count of this clone. The rearrangement uses TRBV6-1 and TRBJ1-3; a weak D match, TRBD1 (5 bases). Per germline, CDR1 MNHNS and CDR2 SASEGT. The V end lost 4 bases, the J end lost 4 bases, and 17 bases lay between the germline ends. The CDR3 contains 16 residues. The CDR3 DNA reads as TGTGCCAGCAGTGGATACACCCAGGGTTCAGGAAACACCATATATTTT. Amino acids: CASSGYTQGSGNTIYF.

The count of this clone is one. The CDR3 coding sequence is TGTGCCAGTAGAGCTGCCCAGGTCAATCAGCCCCAGCATTTT. Its protein product is CASRAAQVNQPQHF. V usage is TRBV19 and J usage is TRBJ1-5; D remains unclear. Germline values: CDR1 LNHDA, CDR2 SQIVND (reference sequence). The CDR3 sequence is 14 residues long. Trimming left V 6 bases short and J 3 bases short, with 12 bases between.

This clone was counted between two and nine times. J is TRBJ1-2 and V is TRBV6-1; weak D call: TRBD1 (6 bases). V dropped 0 bases and J dropped 8 bases, with 16 bases sitting between them. Looked up from germline, CDR1 is MNHNS and CDR2 is SASEGT. The CDR3 runs to 15 residues. CDR3 sequence reads: CASSEAPARGWGYTF. CDR3 in DNA: TGTGCCAGCAGTGAAGCTCCCGCCAGGGGCTGGGGCTACACCTTC.

The chain combines TRBV7-9 with TRBJ2-7; possibly TRBD2 for D (6 bases). Looked up from germline, CDR1 is SEHNR and CDR2 is FQNEAQ (reference sequence). Trimming shortened V by 2 bases and J by 2 bases, and 13 bases separated the two germline ends. The CDR3 is 15 residues long. CDR3 DNA: TGTGCCAGCAGCTTAACACGGGACTTACCCTACGAGCAGTACTTC. Translating it yields CASSLTRDLPYEQYF.

V and J are TRBV11-2 and TRBJ1-2; 8 nucleotides align to TRBD1. Germline CDR1 and CDR2: SGHAT and FQNNGV. Unmatched junction bases numbered 5, after V lost 4 bases and J lost 4 bases. The CDR3 has 14 residues. Here the CDR3 reads CASSYGQGTYGYTF. As DNA, the CDR3 is TGTGCCAGCAGCTACGGACAGGGTACCTATGGCTACACCTTC.

The V gene is TRBV28, the J gene TRBJ1-2, with 11 bases that match TRBD1. J lost 6 bases, V lost 6 bases, and 0 bases had no gene match. Germline V gene lookup returns CDR1 MDHEN and CDR2 SYDVKM. The CDR3 loop spans 12 amino acids. The CDR3 loop reads CASRDRGHGYTF. CDR3 nucleotides: TGTGCCAGCAGGGACAGGGGGCATGGCTACACCTTC.

The rearrangement uses TRBV18 and TRBJ2-1, with TRBD2 matching 8 bases. CDR1 is KGHSH, CDR2 LQKENI, per germline. This CDR3 has 16 residues. V shed 3 bases and J 6 bases; nucleotides not matched to a gene: 10. The CDR3: CASSPPGLGHTNEQFF. As DNA, the CDR3 is TGTGCCAGCTCACCCCCGGGACTAGGCCACACCAATGAGCAGTTCTTC.